These T cell receptor beta chains were read from a single sample in a study of a mutant IDH1 vaccine in newly diagnosed glioma. Their specific antigens are unknown. This table comes from immunoSEQ multiplex PCR, and its TCRdb copy is limited to in-frame clones, with some not included. The sample lists about 130,000 clones; 80% were seen once. Sample: PBMCs, taken from a glioma patient whose treatment included an IDH1 peptide vaccine. These receptors came from a man aged 40-49 years with glioma. CDR3s include the opening cysteine and the closing phenylalanine or tryptophan. Fields, in order: CDR3 length, D gene, clone size, V gene, J gene, CDR3 DNA, CDR3 protein. The D gene is left open where the match is weak. Clone sizes are given selectively: once, few, many, or a class where the clone is expanded.

>15|-|-|TRBV11-3|TRBJ2-6
TGTGCCAGCAGCTCCGGACGAAGAGGGGCCAACGTCCTGACTTTC
CASSSGRRGANVLTF
>13|-|-|TRBV9|TRBJ2-7
TGTGCCAGCAGCCTCGAGGACCGCTACGAGCAGTACTTC
CASSLEDRYEQYF
>14|-|-|TRBV27|TRBJ1-5
TGTGCCAGCACCCCCCGAAGGGGGGAACAGCCCCAGCATTTT
CASTPRRGEQPQHF
>15|TRBD1|-|TRBV2|TRBJ1-2
TGTGCCAGCACCGCAAGGACAGGGGGCAACTATGGCTACACCTTC
CASTARTGGNYGYTF
>17|TRBD1|-|TRBV27|TRBJ1-5
TGTGCCAGCAGTTTACTCGCAGGGGGCAAGCCGGATCAGCCCCAGCATTTT
CASSLLAGGKPDQPQHF
>15|-|-|TRBV4-2|TRBJ2-1
TGTGCCAGCAGCCAAGACAGTAATCGCCCTGGTAGGCAGTTCTTC
CASSQDSNRPGRQFF
>15|TRBD2|-|TRBV7-9|TRBJ2-7
TGTGCCAGCAGCTCCCCCGGGGGGGGTTATAACGAGCAGTACTTC
CASSSPGGGYNEQYF
>12|TRBD1|-|TRBV9|TRBJ2-2
TGTGCCAGCAGCAAGACAGGGAGGGAGCTGTTTTTT
CASSKTGRELFF
>15|-|-|TRBV5-1|TRBJ1-2
TGCGCCAGCAGCTTGAGCCCGTCCCAATTCTATGGCTACACCTTC
CASSLSPSQFYGYTF
>14|TRBD2|-|TRBV9|TRBJ2-5
TGTGCCAGCAGCGCTTGGGGAGGGCAAGAGACCCAGTACTTC
CASSAWGGQETQYF
>15|-|-|TRBV5-1|TRBJ1-1
TGCGCCAGCAGCTTGGGGGCCAGGGAGAACACTGAAGCTTTCTTT
CASSLGARENTEAFF
>16|-|few|TRBV5-8|TRBJ2-1
TGTGCCAGCAGTCGATACAGGGAAAGAACCTACAATGAGCAGTTCTTC
CASSRYRERTYNEQFF
>15|TRBD1|-|TRBV7-2|TRBJ2-1
TGTGCCAGCAGCGTCGACAGGGGGGGTTACAATGAGCAGTTCTTC
CASSVDRGGYNEQFF
>14|-|-|TRBV7-9|TRBJ1-2
TGTGCCAGCAGCCGGGACGGATTAATTTATGGCTACACCTTC
CASSRDGLIYGYTF
>15|TRBD1|-|TRBV6-4|TRBJ2-2
TGTGCCAGCAGACAGGGGATGGGTGACACCGGGGAGCTGTTTTTT
CASRQGMGDTGELFF
>17|-|-|TRBV15|TRBJ1-3
TGTGCCACCAGCAGGGAAATTGGTAGGGGCACTGGAAACACCATATATTTT
CATSREIGRGTGNTIYF